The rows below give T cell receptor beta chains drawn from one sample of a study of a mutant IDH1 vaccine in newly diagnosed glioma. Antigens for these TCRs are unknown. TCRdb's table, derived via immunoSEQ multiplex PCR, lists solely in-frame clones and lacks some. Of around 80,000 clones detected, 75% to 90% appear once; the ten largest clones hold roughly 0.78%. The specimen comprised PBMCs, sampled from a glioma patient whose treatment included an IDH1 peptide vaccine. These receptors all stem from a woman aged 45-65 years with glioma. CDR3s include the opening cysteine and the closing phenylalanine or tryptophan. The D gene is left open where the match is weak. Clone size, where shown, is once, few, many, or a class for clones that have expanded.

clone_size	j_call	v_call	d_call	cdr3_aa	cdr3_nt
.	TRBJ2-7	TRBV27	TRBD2	CASSPGRANEQYF	TGTGCCAGCAGTCCCGGGAGGGCGAACGAGCAGTACTTC
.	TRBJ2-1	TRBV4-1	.	CASSQTGPWEQFF	TGCGCCAGCAGCCAGACAGGCCCTTGGGAGCAGTTCTTC
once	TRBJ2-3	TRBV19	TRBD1	CASSIGGTGRSTDTQYF	TGTGCCAGTAGTATAGGGGGGACAGGGCGAAGCACAGATACGCAGTATTTT
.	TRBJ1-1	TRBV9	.	CASSVGRVTGNTEAFF	TGTGCCAGCAGCGTAGGGAGGGTGACTGGGAACACTGAAGCTTTCTTT
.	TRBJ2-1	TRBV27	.	CASSLDREDYNEQFF	TGTGCCAGCAGTTTAGACAGGGAGGACTACAATGAGCAGTTCTTC
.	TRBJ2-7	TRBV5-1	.	CASSLDPSSYEQYF	TGCGCCAGCAGCTTGGATCCCAGTTCCTACGAGCAGTACTTC
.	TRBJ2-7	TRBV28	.	CASLGGYEQYF	TGTGCCAGCTTAGGGGGCTACGAGCAGTACTTC
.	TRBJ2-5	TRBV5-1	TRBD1	CASSLFGDRGQETQYF	TGCGCCAGCAGCTTGTTTGGAGACAGGGGACAAGAGACCCAGTACTTC
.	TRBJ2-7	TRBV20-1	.	CSPQGGGEQYF	TGCAGTCCTCAAGGAGGGGGAGAGCAGTACTTC
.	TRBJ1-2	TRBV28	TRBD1	CASRRGQGPNYGYTF	TGTGCCAGCAGAAGGGGACAGGGCCCTAACTATGGCTACACCTTC
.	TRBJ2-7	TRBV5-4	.	CASNRAGGPYEQYF	TGTGCCAGCAATCGGGCAGGTGGCCCCTACGAGCAGTACTTC
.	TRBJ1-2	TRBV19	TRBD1	CASVPGQGMRDYGYTF	TGTGCCAGCGTCCCGGGACAGGGAATGAGAGACTATGGCTACACCTTC
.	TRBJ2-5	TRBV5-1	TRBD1	CASRRQTGEETQYF	TGCGCCAGCCGTCGACAAACAGGGGAAGAGACCCAGTACTTC
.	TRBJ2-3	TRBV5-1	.	CASSLPTDTQYF	TGCGCCAGCAGCTTGCCCACAGATACGCAGTATTTT
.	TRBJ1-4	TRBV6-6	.	CASSRIDATNEKLFF	TGTGCCAGCAGTAGAATAGATGCGACTAATGAAAAACTGTTTTTT
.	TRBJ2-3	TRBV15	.	CATSRDPSGSTDTQYF	TGTGCCACCAGCAGAGACCCGAGCGGTAGCACAGATACGCAGTATTTT
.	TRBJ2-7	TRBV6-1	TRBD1	CASSADRGRGEQYF	TGTGCCAGCAGTGCGGACAGGGGGCGAGGGGAGCAGTACTTC
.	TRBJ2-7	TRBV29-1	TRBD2	CSAESPTSGRDSYEQYF	TGCAGCGCTGAATCCCCGACTAGCGGGAGGGACTCCTACGAGCAGTACTTC
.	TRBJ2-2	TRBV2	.	CASSDRGRTGELFF	TGTGCCAGCAGTGACAGGGGCAGGACCGGGGAGCTGTTTTTT
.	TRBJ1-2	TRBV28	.	CASSLLGTNYGYTF	TGTGCCAGCAGCCTACTCGGGACTAACTATGGCTACACCTTC
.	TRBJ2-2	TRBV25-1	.	CASSESGGELFF	TGTGCCAGCAGTGAATCAGGAGGGGAGCTGTTTTTT
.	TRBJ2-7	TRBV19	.	CASSVKSTGFTYEQYF	TGTGCCAGTAGTGTAAAATCGACAGGATTTACCTACGAGCAGTACTTC
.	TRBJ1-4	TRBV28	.	CASRRTTNEKLFF	TGTGCCAGCAGACGGACAACTAATGAAAAACTGTTTTTT
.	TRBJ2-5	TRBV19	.	CASSEETQYF	TGTGCCAGTAGTGAAGAGACCCAGTACTTC
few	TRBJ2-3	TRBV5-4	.	CASSRGAGSDTQYF	TGTGCCAGCAGCCGAGGGGCGGGATCAGATACGCAGTATTTT
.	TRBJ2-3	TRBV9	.	CASSVDVGSRTTDTQYF	TGTGCCAGCAGCGTAGATGTAGGGTCCCGGACCACAGATACGCAGTATTTT
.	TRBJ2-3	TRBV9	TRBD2	CASSVDSGTVDTQYF	TGTGCCAGCAGCGTAGACAGCGGGACCGTAGATACGCAGTATTTT
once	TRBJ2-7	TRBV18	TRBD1	CASSPGDRDGEQYF	TGTGCCAGCTCTCCAGGGGACAGGGATGGGGAGCAGTACTTC
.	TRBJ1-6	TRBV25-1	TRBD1	CASSYTGGASPLHF	TGTGCCAGCAGTTACACAGGGGGCGCATCACCCCTCCACTTT
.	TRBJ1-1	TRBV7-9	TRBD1	CASSARQGAPEAFF	TGTGCCAGCAGCGCACGCCAGGGGGCCCCTGAAGCTTTCTTT
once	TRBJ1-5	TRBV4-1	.	CASSQVGYGQPQHF	TGCGCCAGCAGCCAAGTAGGGTACGGGCAGCCCCAGCATTTT
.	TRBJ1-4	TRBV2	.	CASSGFSDNEKLFF	TGTGCCAGCAGTGGGTTCAGCGATAATGAAAAACTGTTTTTT
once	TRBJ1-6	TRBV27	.	CASSLGTWGSSYNSPLHF	TGTGCCAGCAGTTTGGGTACATGGGGGAGCTCCTATAATTCACCCCTCCACTTT
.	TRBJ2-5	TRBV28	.	CASSQETQYF	TGTGCCAGCTCTCAAGAGACCCAGTACTTC
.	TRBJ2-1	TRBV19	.	CASSIGRDEQFF	TGTGCCAGTAGTATAGGACGGGATGAGCAGTTCTTC
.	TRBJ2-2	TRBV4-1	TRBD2	CASSPSSWGGNTGELFF	TGCGCCAGCAGCCCCTCAAGTTGGGGGGGGAACACCGGGGAGCTGTTTTTT
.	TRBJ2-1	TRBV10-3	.	CAISESRRRSYNEQFF	TGTGCCATCAGTGAGTCGAGGCGGCGATCCTACAATGAGCAGTTCTTC
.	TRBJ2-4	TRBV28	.	CASSFSRNIQYF	TGTGCCAGCAGTTTTTCGAGAAACATTCAGTACTTC
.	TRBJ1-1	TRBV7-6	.	CASSAGGGGTEAFF	TGTGCCAGCTCAGCGGGAGGGGGGGGCACTGAAGCTTTCTTT